This paragraph reports one T cell receptor (beta chain). The antigen is not known. The data were taken from a study of neurological immune-mediated disorders. V lost 6 bases, J lost 2 bases, and 16 bases lay in between. The CDR3 runs 15 residues. Study-level points and caveats: Among 34 multiple sclerosis patients, phylogenetic grouping put the repertoires of 18 into a single related-CDR3 cluster, a possible signature. In HTLV-1-associated myelopathy, TCR clonal expansion was greatest, whereas multiple sclerosis had the least, falling below healthy controls.

5'RACE with 10-nucleotide random UMIs produced the cDNA. TCRdb re-derived calls from the 5' RACE reads in MiXCR, one entry per CDR3 protein. The sample includes tens of thousands of distinct CDR3 sequences, around 3.1% of them seen just once. The source of this sequence is a man in his forties with multiple sclerosis. Sequenced sample: PBMCs. The V call is TRBV12-3 or TRBV12-4, the J call TRBJ2-5; D is uncertain. The CDR3 protein is CASSYIQTRQETQYF. The CDR3 bases are TGTGCCAGCAGCTACATCCAGACAAGGCAAGAGACCCAGTACTTC.